The source of this T cell receptor beta chain is a study of blood T cells in healthy people across ages. This clonotype was detected only a few times. A sample-barcoded 5' primer and a J-beta primer mix were used in a second PCR of roughly 7 to 12 cycles. TCRdb re-called the 5' RACE reads with MiXCR, one entry per CDR3 protein. The table shows approximately 1,000,000 distinct CDR3 sequences, with roughly two fifths occurring only once. V lost 4 bases and J 0 bases, leaving 12 bases between the germline ends. CDR1 is DFQATT and CDR2 is SNEGSKA in the germline V gene (reference sequence). The CDR3 has 14 amino acids.

Sequencing was carried out using blood. The rearrangement links TRBV20-1 to TRBJ1-1; perhaps TRBD1 as D (6 bases). This receptor was obtained from a man between 18 and 29 years old in good health. CDR3 region: CSANNRALNTEAFF. In DNA, the CDR3 is TGCAGTGCTAACAACAGGGCCTTGAACACTGAAGCTTTCTTT.